A selection of T cell receptor beta chains follows, all from one sample in a study of blood T cells in healthy people across ages. Via MiXCR, TCRdb re-called the 5' RACE reads, giving one row per CDR3 protein. The sample contains about 800,000 distinct CDR3 sequences, 20% to 30% of which appear only once. These data were also reused for a study on T cells of mothers and their children.

Sequenced input: blood. These receptors came from a boy between 10 and 17 years old in good health. Both conserved end residues are part of each CDR3. Each record gives: V gene, J gene, CDR3 protein.

V gene: TRBV29-1
J gene: TRBJ2-1
CDR3 protein: CSALIAGGPGDEQFF

V gene: TRBV5-1
J gene: TRBJ1-1
CDR3 protein: CASSLGTGGGEAFF

V gene: TRBV6-6
J gene: TRBJ1-1
CDR3 protein: CASSFTRETNTEAFF

V gene: TRBV2
J gene: TRBJ2-7
CDR3 protein: CASSLKTAGTTEQYF

V gene: TRBV4-1
J gene: TRBJ2-7
CDR3 protein: CASSQGVVGEQYF

V gene: TRBV5-1
J gene: TRBJ2-1
CDR3 protein: CASSEGQGLTYNEQFF

V gene: TRBV5-1
J gene: TRBJ2-1
CDR3 protein: CASTVASGSYEQFF

V gene: TRBV5-1
J gene: TRBJ2-2
CDR3 protein: CASSLELAIAGELFF

V gene: TRBV29-1
J gene: TRBJ2-7
CDR3 protein: CSVPGLNEQYF

V gene: TRBV9
J gene: TRBJ2-1
CDR3 protein: CASSFGTGDNEQFF

V gene: TRBV20-1
J gene: TRBJ2-3
CDR3 protein: CSASPRREGGDTQYF

V gene: TRBV10-3
J gene: TRBJ2-5
CDR3 protein: CAISEPTSEETQYF

V gene: TRBV14
J gene: NA
CDR3 protein: CASSQEAGTSIDNEQFF

V gene: TRBV29-1
J gene: TRBJ2-1
CDR3 protein: CSASGTRDYNEQFF

V gene: TRBV6-2/TRBV6-3
J gene: TRBJ1-1
CDR3 protein: CASRYGDTEAFF

V gene: TRBV13
J gene: TRBJ1-1
CDR3 protein: CASSFARNTEAFF

V gene: TRBV7-2
J gene: TRBJ2-1
CDR3 protein: CASSQNRNEQFF

V gene: TRBV7-6
J gene: TRBJ2-3
CDR3 protein: CASSPRTSGGTDTQYF

V gene: TRBV4-1
J gene: NA
CDR3 protein: CATGPRTSGNEQFF

V gene: TRBV6-5
J gene: TRBJ2-4
CDR3 protein: CASSYRAAGGMVQYF

V gene: TRBV24-1
J gene: TRBJ2-7
CDR3 protein: CATSDFAGYEQYF

V gene: TRBV29-1
J gene: TRBJ2-5
CDR3 protein: CSAHRGVMGQETQYF

V gene: TRBV14
J gene: NA
CDR3 protein: CASRAGSYNEQFF

V gene: TRBV20-1
J gene: TRBJ1-5
CDR3 protein: CSARDNSNQPQHF

V gene: TRBV2
J gene: TRBJ2-3
CDR3 protein: CASSEPGITDTQYF

V gene: TRBV24-1
J gene: TRBJ2-7
CDR3 protein: CATSDRGLVYEQYF

V gene: TRBV7-8
J gene: NA
CDR3 protein: CASSQLGSGSGLAQYF

V gene: TRBV7-3
J gene: TRBJ1-4
CDR3 protein: CASSTKGRGRGEKLFF

V gene: TRBV29-1
J gene: TRBJ2-5
CDR3 protein: CSVEMEGPAAQYF

V gene: TRBV20-1
J gene: TRBJ2-5
CDR3 protein: CSARLAGGRETQYF

V gene: TRBV12-3/TRBV12-4
J gene: TRBJ1-2
CDR3 protein: CASSKTGGANYGYTF

V gene: TRBV12-3/TRBV12-4
J gene: TRBJ2-2
CDR3 protein: CASSFAGGDTGELFF